This T cell receptor beta chain derives from a study of T cell responses to AZD1222 COVID-19 vaccine. Overall study results and limits: Two AZD1222 administrations were followed by greater Spike-specific TCR breadth and depth. White British ancestry dominated among donors, who included more females, and clonal diversity was possibly underestimated. Baseline serostatus was positive in only six AZD1222 recipients.

On this clone: Its antigen remains unknown.

TCRdb keeps only in-frame clones here, not all; method: immunoSEQ multiplex PCR. The sample carries approximately 150,000 clones, approximately 93% recorded once. Second doses that came at about 4 or about 12 weeks were put together. Germline lookup yields CDR1 SGHAT and CDR2 FQNNGV. V was clipped by 4 bases and J by 10 bases; unmatched bases: 1. The CDR3 loop spans 12 amino acids. The material was peripheral blood, obtained 28 days after the second AZD1222 dose. This clonotype was obtained from an adult who received the AZD1222 COVID-19 vaccine. The chain has TRBV11-2 and TRBJ1-3; TRBD1 aligns across 10 bases. CDR3 nucleotide sequence: TGTGCCAGCAGCTGGACAGGGGGAACCATATATTTT. It translates to CASSWTGGTIYF.